This entry lists 17 T cell receptor beta chains sequenced from one sample in a study of blood T cell repertoires in COVID-19. Only in-frame clones appear in the TCRdb table, and some are missing; sequencing was by immunoSEQ multiplex PCR. This table holds a few hundred thousand clones, roughly 86% found once. The sample consisted of peripheral blood. These receptors all come from a woman in her sixties or seventies with active or convalescent COVID-19.

The chain has TRBV5-1 and TRBJ1-1; D gene unclear. CDR3 length equals 13 residues. Looked up from germline, CDR1 is SGHRS and CDR2 is YFSETQ. Trimming pared 6 bases from V and 5 bases from J, leaving 14 bases between. CDR3 DNA sequence: TGCGCCAGCAAACCTGACATGGGTACTGAAGCTTTCTTT. Its translation is CASKPDMGTEAFF.

The chain links TRBV11-2 to TRBJ1-1, with TRBD1 identical over 7 bases. This CDR3 spans 16 amino acids. Germline V lookup: CDR1 SGHAT, CDR2 FQNNGV. The trim removed 7 bases at V and 4 bases at J, leaving 15 bases unmatched. The CDR3 region has the DNA TGTGCCAGCACCGACGTGGGACAGTCGATGGGCACTGAAGCTTTCTTT. As protein: CASTDVGQSMGTEAFF.

The V gene is TRBV18, the J gene TRBJ1-1; D unclear. CDR1 KGHSH and CDR2 LQKENI come from the germline V gene. The CDR3 length is 15 residues. V was pared by 3 bases and J by 0 bases, with 11 bases between. CDR3 sequence: CASSPLEVMNTEAFF. The CDR3 DNA reads as TGTGCCAGCTCACCTCTCGAGGTTATGAACACTGAAGCTTTCTTT.

V usage is TRBV10-1 and J usage is TRBJ2-5; the match to TRBD2 covers 10 bases. The germline CDR1 and CDR2 sequences are WNHNN and SYGVQD (reference sequence). The CDR3 has 20 residues. J was trimmed by 5 bases and V by 0 bases; bases with no gene match: 18. The CDR3 is CASSESTPAASGGFGETQYF. CDR3 sequence (DNA): TGCGCCAGCAGTGAGTCGACTCCAGCGGCTAGCGGGGGCTTCGGGGAGACCCAGTACTTC.

The V call is TRBV11-2, the J call TRBJ1-1; D is unresolved. The CDR3 contains 15 residues. From germline, CDR1 is SGHAT and CDR2 FQNNGV. V gave up 0 bases and J gave up 1 base, with 9 bases separating them. This CDR3 is CASSLDVAGNTEAFF. The DNA of the CDR3 is TGTGCCAGCAGCTTAGATGTCGCAGGGAACACTGAAGCTTTCTTT.

The J gene is TRBJ1-6, the V gene TRBV27; a possible D gene is TRBD1 (5 bases). V lost 1 base and J lost 10, with 17 bases in between. The CDR3 is 16 residues long. Germline V gene lookup returns CDR1 MNHEY and CDR2 SMNVEV (reference sequence). DNA for the CDR3: TGTGCCAGCAGTTTATTGGGAACAGGCGGAAGCTCACCCCTCCACTTT. Its translation is CASSLLGTGGSSPLHF.

The chain employs TRBV10-1 and TRBJ1-3; D unclear. V was trimmed by 3 bases and J by 4 bases, leaving 7 bases between them. The CDR3 is 13 amino acids. Germline V gives CDR1 WNHNN, CDR2 SYGVQD (reference sequence). CDR3 amino acids: CASSEGRGNTIYF. The CDR3 bases are TGCGCCAGCAGTGAAGGCAGGGGAAACACCATATATTTT.

This chain links TRBV20-1 with TRBJ2-5; TRBD2 matches 10 bases. V was pared by 3 bases and J by 2 bases, with 6 bases of the junction left unmatched. Germline CDR1 DFQATT, CDR2 SNEGSKA (reference sequence). The CDR3 consists of 15 residues. The CDR3 DNA follows: TGCAGTGCTAGTCGACTAGCGGGCCCGCAAGAGACCCAGTACTTC. The encoded protein is CSASRLAGPQETQYF.

This clone was counted between two and nine times. The rearrangement joins TRBV6-2 or TRBV6-3 to TRBJ1-1, with unresolved D. Germline loops: CDR1 MNHEY, CDR2 SVGEGT. The CDR3 covers 13 residues. V lost 2 bases to trimming and J lost 2 bases, with 6 bases between them. CDR3 nucleotides: TGTGCCAGCAGTTACACAGCTAACACTGAAGCTTTCTTT. Translated, it gives CASSYTANTEAFF.

The CDR3 here is CASSQGIAGVTLSQFF. In nucleotides, the CDR3 is TGCGCCAGCAGCCAAGGAATAGCGGGGGTAACCCTGTCGCAGTTCTTC. The genes are TRBV4-1 and TRBJ2-1, with 9 nucleotides matching TRBD2. Germline V lookup: CDR1 MGHRA, CDR2 YSYEKL. The ends lost 1 base at V and 12 bases at J; junction bases unmatched: 13. The CDR3 loop spans 16 amino acids.

The rearrangement joins TRBV19 to TRBJ1-5; the match to TRBD1 covers 8 bases. Germline CDR1 LNHDA, CDR2 SQIVND (reference sequence). The junction had 15 bases not matched to a gene; V was cut back by 1 base and J by 4 bases. CDR3 size: 19 residues. CDR3 amino acids: CASSIVGVTGAYQNQPQHF. The CDR3 nucleotides read TGTGCCAGTAGTATAGTGGGGGTGACAGGGGCGTACCAAAATCAGCCCCAGCATTTT. Based on the CDR3 plus reference TRBV19 and TRBJ1-5, the full variable domain is DGGITQSPKYLFRKEGQNVTLSCEQNLNHDAMYWYRQDPGQGLRLIYYSQIVNDFQKGDIAEGYSVSREKKESFPLTVTSAQKNPTAFYLCASSIVGVTGAYQNQPQHFGDGTRLSIL.

The chain carries TRBV19 and TRBJ1-5, with no clear D. V gave up 0 bases and J gave up 4 bases, with 7 bases separating them. The CDR3 contains 14 residues. The germline gives CDR1 LNHDA, CDR2 SQIVND (reference sequence). The chain's CDR3 is CASSIDGGNQPQHF. DNA of the CDR3: TGTGCCAGTAGTATAGATGGCGGGAATCAGCCCCAGCATTTT. Together with reference TRBV19 and TRBJ1-5, the CDR3 gives the full variable domain: DGGITQSPKYLFRKEGQNVTLSCEQNLNHDAMYWYRQDPGQGLRLIYYSQIVNDFQKGDIAEGYSVSREKKESFPLTVTSAQKNPTAFYLCASSIDGGNQPQHFGDGTRLSIL.

J is TRBJ2-2 and V is TRBV19; D gene unclear. The germline CDR1 and CDR2 sequences are LNHDA and SQIVND (reference sequence). The ends were cut back, 4 bases at V and 1 base at J, with 10 bases in the middle. The CDR3 consists of 15 residues. CDR3 nucleotides: TGTGCCAGTAGTAATTGGGCAGGGAACACCGGGGAGCTGTTTTTT. This encodes CASSNWAGNTGELFF.

The gene calls are TRBV7-9 and TRBJ1-5, with TRBD1 identical over 11 bases. Germline trimming cut 4 bases from V and 4 bases from J; bases unmatched to any gene: 9. Per germline, CDR1 SEHNR and CDR2 FQNEAQ (reference sequence). The CDR3 sequence is 17 residues long. CDR3 loop: CASSWDRGYQKNQPQHF. As DNA, the CDR3 is TGTGCCAGCAGCTGGGACAGGGGGTACCAGAAAAATCAGCCCCAGCATTTT. The whole variable domain, remainder taken from reference TRBV7-9 and TRBJ1-5, is DTGVSQNPRHKITKRGQNVTFRCDPISEHNRLYWYRQTLGQGPEFLTYFQNEAQLEKSRLLSDRFSAERPKGSFSTLEIQRTEQGDSAMYLCASSWDRGYQKNQPQHFGDGTRLSIL.

CDR3 nucleotides: TGTGCCAGCAGCTTAAGACAAGACACTGAAGCTTTCTTT. Amino acid sequence: CASSLRQDTEAFF. This chain connects TRBV7-9 to TRBJ1-1; D unclear. The CDR3 extends over 13 amino acids. Germline CDR1 reads SEHNR; CDR2 reads FQNEAQ (reference sequence). Between the trimmed V and J ends, which lost 2 bases and 3 bases, there was a span of 7 bases.

The CDR3 spells CASKQSDGGVGSPLHF. DNA for the CDR3: TGTGCCAGTAAACAATCAGACGGGGGGGTAGGTTCACCCCTCCACTTT. This sequence joins TRBV19 and TRBJ1-6; maybe TRBD1 (5 bases). The CDR3 sequence is 16 residues long. The ends were cut back, 7 bases at V and 9 bases at J, with 22 bases in the middle. Germline lookup yields CDR1 LNHDA and CDR2 SQIVND (reference sequence).

The chain uses TRBV29-1 and TRBJ1-1; the D is unclear. Deletions cut 3 bases from V and 9 bases from J, with 8 bases between. The germline V gene encodes CDR1 SQVTM and CDR2 ANQGSEA. This CDR3 is built from 10 residues. The CDR3 sequence is CSVDGSQAFF. CDR3 in DNA: TGCAGCGTTGATGGCAGTCAAGCTTTCTTT. Full variable domain (outside the CDR3, taken from reference TRBV29-1 and TRBJ1-1): SAVISQKPSRDICQRGTSLTIQCQVDSQVTMMFWYRQQPGQSLTLIATANQGSEATYESGFVIDKFPISRPNLTFSTLTVSNMSPEDSSIYLCSVDGSQAFFGQGTRLTVV.